This is a list of T cell receptor beta chains from one sample in a study of T cell responses to AZD1222 COVID-19 vaccine. This table comes from immunoSEQ multiplex PCR, and its TCRdb copy is limited to in-frame clones, with some not included. The data contain some 100,000 clones, 80% to 95% of them singletons. The sample in question was peripheral blood, obtained on day 0 of AZD1222 vaccination. Receptors originate from an adult in good health. CDR3s leave out the opening cysteine and the closing phenylalanine or tryptophan. A D gene is named only where the DNA matches it firmly.

TRBV19	TRBJ2-5	-	ASSIRFPQGYQETQY
TRBV23-1	TRBJ1-4	-	ASSQSPSGPGTNEKLF
TRBV20-1	TRBJ2-2	-	SATRAGELF
TRBV9	TRBJ2-1	TRBD2	ASSVPSGSGEQF
TRBV6-5	TRBJ1-1	TRBD1	ASSYNRGDTEAF
TRBV6-4	TRBJ2-2	-	ASSDLGPTGELF
TRBV27	TRBJ1-1	-	ASSPRTGNTEAF
TRBV12-3/TRBV12-4	TRBJ2-7	TRBD1	ASSSGQDYEQY
TRBV30	TRBJ1-5	-	AWSVVQVNQPQH
TRBV6-5	TRBJ1-1	-	ASRGSEAF
TRBV6-5	TRBJ2-7	TRBD2	ASSTGGGSYEQY
TRBV20-1	TRBJ1-5	-	SASTARYFNSNQPQH
TRBV3-1/TRBV3-2	TRBJ2-1	-	ASSYVPTQPGRTSSYNEQF